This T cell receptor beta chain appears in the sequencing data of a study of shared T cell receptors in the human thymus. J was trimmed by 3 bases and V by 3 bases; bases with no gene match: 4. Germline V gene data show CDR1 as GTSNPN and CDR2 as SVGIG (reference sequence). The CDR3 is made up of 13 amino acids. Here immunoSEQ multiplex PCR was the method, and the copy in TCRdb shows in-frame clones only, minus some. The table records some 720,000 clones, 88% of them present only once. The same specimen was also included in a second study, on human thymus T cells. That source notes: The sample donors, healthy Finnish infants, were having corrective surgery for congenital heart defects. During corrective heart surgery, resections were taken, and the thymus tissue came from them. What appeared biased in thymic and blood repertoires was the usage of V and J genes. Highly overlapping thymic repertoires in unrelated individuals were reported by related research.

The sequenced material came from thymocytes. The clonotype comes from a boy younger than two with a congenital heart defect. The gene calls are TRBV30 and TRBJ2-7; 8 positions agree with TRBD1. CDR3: CAWRKTGGYEQYF. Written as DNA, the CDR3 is TGTGCCTGGAGAAAAACAGGGGGCTACGAGCAGTACTTC. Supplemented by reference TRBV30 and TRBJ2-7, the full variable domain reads SQTIHQWPATLVQPVGSPLSLECTVEGTSNPNLYWYRQAAGRGLQLLFYSVGIGQISSEVPQNLSASRPQDRQFILSSKKLLLSDSGFYLCAWRKTGGYEQYFGPGTRLTVT.